The T cell receptor (beta chain) under discussion was sequenced for a study of a mutant IDH1 vaccine in newly diagnosed glioma. Study-level information: Treated patients were roughly 62% male, about 40% female, mean age about 41 years. Regarding the study as a whole: Alterations occurring in top peripheral T cell clonotypes seemed unrelated to pseudoprogression.

Comment on this clone: Its target is unknown. The same CDR3 can be traced to other DNA sequences in this sample.

Produced via immunoSEQ multiplex PCR; TCRdb's table is partial and in-frame only. The data hold about 38,000 clones, with roughly 80% observed a single time. Time point in this sample: baseline, week 1 (first vaccination visit). Indicated treatment: pre-vaccination baseline after standard-of-care therapy. Trimming cost V 0 bases and J 6 bases; bases outside gene matches: 0. From germline, CDR1 is MRHNA and CDR2 SNTAGT. The CDR3 has 15 amino acids. This sequence originates from a man in his forties or fifties with glioma. Some clones in this sample may be carry-over from other donors' samples. Source: PBMCs, taken from a glioma patient treated with radiotherapy, temozolomide or both. V is TRBV6-4 and J is TRBJ2-3; the match to TRBD2 covers 13 bases. The CDR3 region is CASSDSTSGGDTQYF. CDR3 nucleotide sequence: TGTGCCAGCAGTGACTCGACTAGCGGGGGGGATACGCAGTATTTT.